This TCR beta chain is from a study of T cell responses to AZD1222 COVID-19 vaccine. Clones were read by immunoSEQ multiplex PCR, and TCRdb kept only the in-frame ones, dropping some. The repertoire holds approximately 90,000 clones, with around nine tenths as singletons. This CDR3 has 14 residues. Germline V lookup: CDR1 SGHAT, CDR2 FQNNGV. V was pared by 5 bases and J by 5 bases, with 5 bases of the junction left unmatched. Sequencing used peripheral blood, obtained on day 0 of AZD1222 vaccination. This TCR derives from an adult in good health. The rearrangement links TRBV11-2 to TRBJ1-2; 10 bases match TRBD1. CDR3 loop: CASSLRDRGYGYTF. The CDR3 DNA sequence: TGTGCCAGCAGCCTTCGGGACAGGGGTTATGGCTACACCTTC.